Following are 32 T cell receptor beta chains from one sample sequenced in a study of shared clonotypes between healthy human individuals. Some clones are missing from TCRdb's copy, which holds only in-frame ones; the method was immunoSEQ multiplex PCR. The sample has over a million clones; about 96% are singletons. The sample comprised naive CD4+ T cells sorted from blood. Subset reported: CD45RA+ positively selected. These receptors came from a man aged 25 to 40 in good health.

This clone showed up just once. The chain combines TRBV7-2 with TRBJ2-5; 8 bases match TRBD2. Germline assignment: CDR1 SGHTA and CDR2 FQGNSA. The CDR3 has 14 residues. V shed 5 bases and J 4 bases; nucleotides not matched to a gene: 6. The CDR3 DNA sequence: TGTGCCAGCAGCCGGCGACTAGCGTCAGAGACCCAGTACTTC. This encodes CASSRRLASETQYF.

This rearrangement joins TRBV5-4 to TRBJ1-1, with D hard to call. The CDR3 covers 15 residues. The V and J ends lost 4 bases and 3 bases respectively, with 16 bases between them. Per germline, CDR1 SGHNT and CDR2 YYREEE (reference sequence). As DNA, the CDR3 is TGTGCCAGCAGCCCTGAGTTAAGGAGGGACACTGAAGCTTTCTTT. Residues: CASSPELRRDTEAFF.

This CDR3 reads CASSEDRAREETQYF. The CDR3 nucleotides read TGCGCCAGCAGCGAGGACAGGGCAAGGGAAGAGACCCAGTACTTC. The V gene is TRBV5-1, the J gene TRBJ2-5, with 8 bases identical to TRBD1. The CDR3 sequence is 15 residues long. In germline, CDR1 is SGHRS, CDR2 YFSETQ. The trim removed 4 bases at V and 3 bases at J, leaving 8 bases unmatched.

The chain employs TRBV19 and TRBJ2-7; 8 bases are shared with TRBD1. Unmatched junction bases numbered 1, after V lost 2 bases and J lost 4 bases. This CDR3 is 13 amino acids long. Looked up from germline, CDR1 is LNHDA and CDR2 is SQIVND (reference sequence). The CDR3, as DNA: TGTGCCAGTAGTATAACAGGGGGATACGAGCAGTACTTC. It codes for CASSITGGYEQYF.

The chain links TRBV5-1 to TRBJ2-6; TRBD1 aligns across 11 bases. V gave up 3 bases and J gave up 0 bases; unmatched junction bases: 5. Germline CDR1 reads SGHRS; CDR2 reads YFSETQ. The CDR3 is made up of 18 amino acids. As DNA, the CDR3 is TGCGCCAGCAGCTCCACCGGGACAGGGGGCTCTGGGGCCAACGTCCTGACTTTC. This translates into CASSSTGTGGSGANVLTF.

The CDR3 DNA follows: TGTGCCAGCAGTCAAGGACAGGGACAAGATACGCAGTATTTT. Its protein is CASSQGQGQDTQYF. The chain is built from TRBV27 and TRBJ2-3; the match to TRBD1 covers 8 bases. This CDR3 comprises 14 residues. V dropped 5 bases and J dropped 5; count of bases not matched to a gene: 6. CDR1 MNHEY and CDR2 SMNVEV come from the germline V gene (reference sequence).

Of note for this clone: Additional DNA sequences in this sample encode the identical CDR3. CDR3 coding DNA: TGTGCCAGCAGCTTCAACACCGGGGAGCTGTTTTTT. This translates into CASSFNTGELFF. V gene TRBV11-2 combines with J gene TRBJ2-2; D ambiguous. Trimming took 3 bases from V and 2 from J, leaving 1 base between them. Germline CDR1 SGHAT, CDR2 FQNNGV. The CDR3 covers 12 residues.

The chain carries TRBV4-3 and TRBJ2-7; 10 bases match TRBD2. The junction had 15 bases not matched to a gene; V was cut back by 4 bases and J by 3 bases. CDR1 and CDR2 from the germline V gene are LGHNA and YSLEER. The CDR3 is 18 residues long. CDR3 DNA: TGCGCCAGCAGCCGCGGACTATCACTAGCGGGGAGAAGCTACGAGCAGTACTTC. Its protein is CASSRGLSLAGRSYEQYF.

This chain links TRBV5-1 with TRBJ2-1; 12 nucleotides agree with TRBD2. Germline trimming cut 4 bases from V and 2 bases from J; bases unmatched to any gene: 7. The CDR3 contains 17 residues. Looked up from germline, CDR1 is SGHRS and CDR2 is YFSETQ. CDR3: CASSTRLAGATYNEQFF. Written as DNA, the CDR3 is TGCGCCAGCAGCACAAGACTAGCGGGAGCTACCTACAATGAGCAGTTCTTC.

The rearrangement uses TRBV10-3 and TRBJ2-1, with 9 bases matching TRBD2. The CDR3 length is 15 residues. Trimming took 10 bases from V and 1 from J; bases not matched to a gene: 8. In germline, CDR1 is ENHRY, CDR2 SYGVKD. CDR3: CATLPTSGSYNEQFF. In nucleotides, the CDR3 is TGTGCCACCCTACCTACTAGCGGGTCCTACAATGAGCAGTTCTTC.

The chain is built from TRBV10-2 and TRBJ1-5, with D uncertain. The CDR3 extends over 17 amino acids. The germline V gene encodes CDR1 WSHSY and CDR2 SAAADI. Deletions cut 2 bases from V and 1 base from J, with 15 bases between. The CDR3 spells CASSETRGPRSNQPQHF. The DNA for the CDR3 is TGCGCCAGCAGTGAGACCCGAGGGCCCAGGAGCAATCAGCCCCAGCATTTT.

The genes are TRBV10-1 and TRBJ2-7, with D unresolved. Trimming removed 3 bases at V and 1 base at J, with 7 bases between. The CDR3 has 13 amino acids. In germline, CDR1 is WNHNN, CDR2 SYGVQD (reference sequence). CDR3 sequence reads: CASSDTGSYEQYF. The CDR3 DNA reads TGCGCCAGCAGTGACACTGGGTCCTACGAGCAGTACTTC.

This sequence joins TRBV4-1 and TRBJ2-7, with D possibly TRBD1 on 5 matching bases. Germline lookup yields CDR1 MGHRA and CDR2 YSYEKL. V was pared by 0 bases and J by 2 bases, with 8 bases between. The CDR3 sequence is 14 residues long. The CDR3: CASSQERQTYEQYF. The CDR3 nucleotides are TGCGCCAGCAGCCAAGAGAGACAGACCTACGAGCAGTACTTC.

The chain joins TRBV11-2 to TRBJ2-5, with D perhaps TRBD2 (5 bases). The CDR3 length is 13 residues. Between the trimmed V and J ends, which lost 5 bases and 4 bases, there was a span of 11 bases. CDR1 is SGHAT, CDR2 FQNNGV, per germline. Written as DNA, the CDR3 is TGTGCCAGCAGCCCTAGCTATGTAGAGACCCAGTACTTC. It codes for CASSPSYVETQYF.

This clone has just one count. This sequence joins TRBV19 and TRBJ2-7; 10 positions agree with TRBD1. Germline CDR1 LNHDA, CDR2 SQIVND (reference sequence). The CDR3 is made up of 16 amino acids. J lost 1 base, V lost 8 bases, and 11 bases had no gene match. CDR3 sequence: CASGGDGTGASYEQYF. The DNA of the CDR3 is TGTGCCAGTGGAGGAGACGGGACAGGGGCATCCTACGAGCAGTACTTC. The full variable domain, with the rest looked up from reference TRBV19 and TRBJ2-7, is DGGITQSPKYLFRKEGQNVTLSCEQNLNHDAMYWYRQDPGQGLRLIYYSQIVNDFQKGDIAEGYSVSREKKESFPLTVTSAQKNPTAFYLCASGGDGTGASYEQYFGPGTRLTVT.

The chain uses TRBV10-3 and TRBJ2-2; D is uncertain. V gave up 8 bases and J gave up 0 bases, with 13 bases separating them. Germline-derived CDR1 and CDR2 are ENHRY and SYGVKD. The CDR3 sequence is 15 residues long. The CDR3 region has the DNA TGTGCCATCTTAAGACGCCGCGCGAACACCGGGGAGCTGTTTTTT. Its protein is CAILRRRANTGELFF.

About this clone: A junction end diverges from the germline sequence, so it may reflect a read error. Other nucleotide sequences in the sample specify the same CDR3. The chain has TRBV5-1 and TRBJ2-7; D not certain. Germline V lookup: CDR1 SGHRS, CDR2 YFSETQ. The CDR3 totals 13 residues. Here the CDR3 DNA reads TGTGCCAGCAGCTTGGCCGGGCGTTACGAGCAGTACTTC. This translates into CASSLAGRYEQYF.

This clone occurred once. The CDR3, as DNA: TGTGCCAGCAGCTCTGGATCGGTGGAGACCCAGTACTTC. Amino acids: CASSSGSVETQYF. V is TRBV5-6 and J is TRBJ2-5; D is undetermined. From germline, CDR1 is SGHDT and CDR2 YYEEEE. The CDR3 loop spans 13 amino acids. The V gene lost 3 bases and the J gene lost 5 bases, with 11 bases spanning the gap.

This chain uses TRBV2 with TRBJ2-2; D may be TRBD1 or TRBD2 (5 bases each). In germline, CDR1 is SNHLY, CDR2 FYNNEI. V shed 6 bases and J shed 0 bases, with 8 bases lying between them. The CDR3 loop spans 14 amino acids. CDR3 amino acids: CASRGPANTGELFF. DNA for the CDR3: TGTGCCAGCAGGGGACCGGCGAACACCGGGGAGCTGTTTTTT.

This clone appeared a single time. This chain joins TRBV25-1 and TRBJ1-1; D gene uncertain. From germline, CDR1 is MGHDK and CDR2 SYGVNS. The CDR3 sequence is 15 residues long. The V gene lost 6 bases and the J gene lost 1 base, with 15 bases spanning the gap. CDR3 sequence (DNA): TGTGCCAGCAGGAGACCGATGGGATCGAACACTGAAGCTTTCTTT. The encoded protein is CASRRPMGSNTEAFF. The entire variable domain, with the rest obtained from reference TRBV25-1 and TRBJ1-1, is as follows: EADIYQTPRYLVIGTGKKITLECSQTMGHDKMYWYQQDPGMELHLIHYSYGVNSTEKGDLSSESTVSRIRTEHFPLTLESARPSHTSQYLCASRRPMGSNTEAFFGQGTRLTVV.

The chain recombines TRBV10-2 with TRBJ2-1; tentative D call: TRBD2 (6 bases). Trimming took 8 bases from V and 4 from J, leaving 12 bases between them. This CDR3 has 13 amino acids. Germline V gene data show CDR1 as WSHSY and CDR2 as SAAADI. The CDR3 nucleotides read TGCGCCAGCGGAGAGCGGGTTTACAATGAGCAGTTCTTC. It specifies CASGERVYNEQFF.

Of note for this clone: This same CDR3 is encoded by further DNA sequences in the sample. This chain uses TRBV18 with TRBJ1-1; a weak D match, TRBD1 (6 bases). V lost 1 base and J lost 5, with 8 bases in between. Germline loops: CDR1 KGHSH, CDR2 LQKENI. There are 13 residues in the CDR3. The chain's CDR3 is CASSPQGETEAFF. CDR3 coding DNA: TGTGCCAGCTCACCACAGGGGGAGACTGAAGCTTTCTTT.

This chain connects TRBV18 to TRBJ1-2; the D gene is possibly TRBD1 (6 bases). Trimming left V 1 base short and J 1 base short, with 22 bases between. This CDR3 is 19 amino acids long. Germline V gives CDR1 KGHSH, CDR2 LQKENI. CDR3 nucleotide sequence: TGTGCCAGCTCACCACGCCCCCCCGCCGGGGGCCGTCTTAACTATGGCTACACCTTC. This translates into CASSPRPPAGGRLNYGYTF.

V usage is TRBV28 and J usage is TRBJ2-7; the match to TRBD2 covers 14 bases. The CDR3 is 18 residues long. The V gene's germline CDR1 is MDHEN and CDR2 SYDVKM. Unmatched junction bases numbered 14, after V lost 8 bases and J lost 2 bases. The CDR3 here is CASPPPGLAGVRTYEQYF. DNA of the CDR3: TGTGCCAGCCCCCCCCCGGGACTAGCGGGAGTTCGGACCTACGAGCAGTACTTC.

J is TRBJ1-1 and V is TRBV5-1, with 8 bases identical to TRBD1. The ends lost 4 bases at V and 1 base at J; junction bases unmatched: 6. Germline CDR1 SGHRS, CDR2 YFSETQ. The CDR3 runs to 15 residues. This CDR3 reads CASSKGTGENTEAFF. In DNA, the CDR3 is TGCGCCAGCAGCAAGGGGACAGGAGAGAACACTGAAGCTTTCTTT.

The V call is TRBV11-2, the J call TRBJ2-3, with D possibly being TRBD2 (6 bases). Germline V CDR1 and CDR2: SGHAT, FQNNGV. CDR3 length: 15 amino acids. V was cut by 7 bases and J by 5 bases, with 19 bases left in between. The CDR3 is CASTKYAGSVDTQYF. The CDR3 region has the DNA TGTGCCAGCACCAAATACGCGGGATCGGTAGATACGCAGTATTTT.

V gene TRBV11-2 combines with J gene TRBJ1-1; no reliable D call. Trimming pared 3 bases from V and 7 bases from J, leaving 12 bases between. The CDR3 covers 13 residues. CDR1 is SGHAT, CDR2 FQNNGV, per germline. CDR3 bases: TGTGCCAGCAGCTTCGAGCGGCGTGGTGAAGCTTTCTTT. Protein product: CASSFERRGEAFF.

The gene calls are TRBV5-1 and TRBJ1-4; 9 bases align to TRBD1. With V trimmed by 7 bases and J by 0 bases, 4 bases remained unmatched. This CDR3 is built from 15 residues. Germline CDR1 SGHRS, CDR2 YFSETQ. CDR3 nucleotides: TGCGCCAGCCGGGGACAGGGCTCAACTAATGAAAAACTGTTTTTT. It specifies CASRGQGSTNEKLFF.

The chain has TRBV18 and TRBJ2-7; D assignment may be TRBD1 or TRBD2 (6 bases each). The CDR3 runs to 13 residues. Germline values: CDR1 KGHSH, CDR2 LQKENI. The V gene lost 2 bases and the J gene lost 4 bases, with 9 bases spanning the gap. This chain's CDR3 is CASSPRGEYEQYF. CDR3 coding DNA: TGTGCCAGCTCACCAAGGGGGGAGTACGAGCAGTACTTC.

The chain has TRBV2 and TRBJ2-5; D perhaps matches TRBD2 (5 bases). Deletions cut 4 bases from V and 9 bases from J, with 12 bases between. The CDR3 is made up of 12 amino acids. Germline CDR1 SNHLY, CDR2 FYNNEI. Here the CDR3 DNA reads TGTGCCAGCAGTGGGGCCACGAGGGCCCAGTACTTC. Its translation: CASSGATRAQYF.

The chain has TRBV19 and TRBJ1-2; possibly TRBD1 for D (5 bases). This CDR3 has 13 amino acids. Trimming shortened V by 1 base and J by 6 bases, and 9 bases separated the two germline ends. Germline lookup yields CDR1 LNHDA and CDR2 SQIVND (reference sequence). CDR3 in DNA: TGTGCCAGTAGTATAGTGAGGGGCCATGGCTACACCTTC. As protein: CASSIVRGHGYTF.

This chain connects TRBV4-1 to TRBJ2-7, with D perhaps matching TRBD1 (7 bases). Germline V gives CDR1 MGHRA, CDR2 YSYEKL. The germline V and J ends were trimmed by 1 base and 0 bases, with 13 bases remaining between them. This CDR3 is 16 amino acids long. CDR3 DNA sequence: TGCGCCAGCAGCCAAGTCCGGGGGACAGTCTCCTACGAGCAGTACTTC. Amino acids: CASSQVRGTVSYEQYF.